These T cell receptor beta chains were read from a single sample in a study of T-cell memory formation after mild COVID-19. TCRdb called the 5' RACE reads again in MiXCR, with one record for every CDR3 protein. The sample contains roughly 400,000 distinct CDR3 sequences, more than 15% of which appear only once. The specimen was PBMCs or a T cell subset sorted from them (not recorded which). These receptors originate from a man aged 18 to 29 who had mild COVID-19 (a few samples of this study predate the infection). Cell type and time point are not known. Both conserved end residues are part of each CDR3.

j_call v_call cdr3_aa
TRBJ2-4 TRBV27 CASSSQGNIQYF
TRBJ2-5 TRBV11-1 CASTPTEYQETQYF
TRBJ2-3 TRBV29-1 CSVVMWTDTQYF
TRBJ1-5 TRBV19 CASSIPGQGFNQPQHF
TRBJ2-7 TRBV20-1 CSARDRSGQAAEQYF
TRBJ1-2 TRBV4-2 CASSQASGGRGPYTF
TRBJ2-3 TRBV6-1 CASSERLGGTDTQYF
TRBJ1-1 TRBV6-1 CASSRYREDGEAFF
TRBJ1-6 TRBV2 CASSVNRGNNSPLHF
TRBJ2-3 TRBV12-3/TRBV12-4 CASSLPFGGYTDTQYF
TRBJ2-1 TRBV7-8 CASSLEARVDEQFF
TRBJ2-5 TRBV5-5 CASSFIPGQFIETQYF
TRBJ2-3 TRBV4-1 CASSQGGAQYF
TRBJ1-5 TRBV12-3/TRBV12-4 CASSLRSQPQHF
TRBJ2-5 TRBV7-9 CASSLAGQGQYF
TRBJ1-2 TRBV5-1 CASSLGQGGYTF
TRBJ1-1 TRBV5-6 CASSLRPDTEAFF
TRBJ2-7 TRBV9 CASSRGGTGTYEQYF
TRBJ1-5 TRBV5-5 CASSLRTGDQPQHF
TRBJ2-5 TRBV7-6 CASSPSRVAGAWETQYF